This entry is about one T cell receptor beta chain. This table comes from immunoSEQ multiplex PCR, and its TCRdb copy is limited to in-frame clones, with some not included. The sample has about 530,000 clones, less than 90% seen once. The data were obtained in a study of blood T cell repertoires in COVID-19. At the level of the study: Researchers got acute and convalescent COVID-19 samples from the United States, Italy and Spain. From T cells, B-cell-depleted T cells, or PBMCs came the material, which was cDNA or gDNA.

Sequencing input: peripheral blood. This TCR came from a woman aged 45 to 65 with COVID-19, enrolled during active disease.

The CDR3 DNA reads TGTGCCAGCAGCTTAGGAGGGATGAGCACAGATACGCAGTATTTT. This translates into CASSLGGMSTDTQYF. The V gene is TRBV11-3, the J gene TRBJ2-3; a weak D match, TRBD2 (5 bases). CDR1 SGHNT and CDR2 YENEEA come from the germline V gene. The CDR3 has 15 residues. Trimming cost V 1 base and J 0 bases, with 8 bases left between them.